This T cell receptor (beta chain) was sequenced in a study of T cell responses to AZD1222 COVID-19 vaccine. Broader study findings: The sample set comprised mostly white British donors with more females, and clonal diversity was possibly underestimated. Seropositive AZD1222 recipients at baseline numbered only five or six.

This clone was detected only once. Its antigen is not identified. Germline V gene lookup returns CDR1 SGHRS and CDR2 YFSETQ. V was trimmed by 1 base and J by 4 bases, leaving 14 bases between them. This CDR3 spans 15 amino acids. This table comes from immunoSEQ multiplex PCR, and its TCRdb copy is limited to in-frame clones, with some not included. Among roughly 93,000 clones listed, roughly 90% were seen once. The rearrangement links TRBV5-1 to TRBJ1-1; TRBD1 might be the D (5 bases). This clonotype was sampled from an adult who received the AZD1222 COVID-19 vaccine. This specimen consisted of peripheral blood, obtained 28 days after the second AZD1222 dose. Here the CDR3 reads CASSLNGPGGTEAFF. Here the CDR3 DNA reads TGCGCCAGCAGCTTGAACGGGCCCGGGGGCACTGAAGCTTTCTTT.